This is a list of T cell receptor beta chains from one sample in a study of shared clonotypes between healthy human individuals. The repertoire was sequenced with immunoSEQ multiplex PCR; TCRdb's copy has only in-frame clones and lacks some. The profile shows nearly 600,000 clones, around 95% of them singletons. The source material was naive CD8+ T cells sorted from blood. The receptors were sampled from a woman aged 30 to 39 in good health. CDR3s include the opening cysteine and the closing phenylalanine or tryptophan. The D gene is left open where the match is weak. Where a row states a size, it is once, few, many or the class of an expanded clone; other rows omit it.

TRBV28	-	TRBJ1-4	-	TGTGCCAGCAGTTTTGTGGGTGTTGAAAAACTGTTTTTT	CASSFVGVEKLFF
TRBV7-8	-	TRBJ2-7	-	TGTGCCAGCAGCTTAGGGGTCCTAACCTACGAGCAGTACTTC	CASSLGVLTYEQYF
TRBV30	once	TRBJ2-7	-	TGTGCCTGGAGCGCTGGACTGGCGGGACACGAGCAGTACTTC	CAWSAGLAGHEQYF
TRBV5-4	few	TRBJ1-1	-	TGTGCCAGCAGCTTTCAGGGTGGGAACACTGAAGCTTTCTTT	CASSFQGGNTEAFF
TRBV7-9	-	TRBJ2-7	TRBD2	TGTGCCAGCAGCTCTAGACTAGCGGGAGCCTACGAGCAGTACTTC	CASSSRLAGAYEQYF
TRBV28	-	TRBJ1-5	-	TGTGCCAGCAGTGCTAGACCAGGGATTGGGCAGCCCCAGCATTTT	CASSARPGIGQPQHF
TRBV19	-	TRBJ2-5	-	TGTGCCAGTAGTACCTCCCCGGGACATTCGGGGGAGACCCAGTACTTC	CASSTSPGHSGETQYF
TRBV6-5	-	TRBJ1-1	TRBD1	TGTGCCAGCAGCCGAACAGGGGATTGGACTGAAGCTTTCTTT	CASSRTGDWTEAFF
TRBV19	-	TRBJ1-2	-	TGTGCCAGTAGTATCCGCGATGGTAAGCCGACAGCCCCGGGTGGCTACACCTTC	CASSIRDGKPTAPGGYTF
TRBV30	-	TRBJ1-5	-	TGTGCCTGGAGTGTGACTTCTAATCAGCCCCAGCATTTT	CAWSVTSNQPQHF
TRBV7-2	-	TRBJ2-7	-	TGTGCCAGCAGCTTAAGATCGGAGCAGTATGCTCTGGTTTCCTACGAGCAGTACTTC	CASSLRSEQYALVSYEQYF
TRBV29-1	once	TRBJ2-3	-	TGCAGCGTTCCCCCAACCTCAACTCGCGGGAACACAGATACGCAGTATTTT	CSVPPTSTRGNTDTQYF
TRBV10-2	-	TRBJ2-2	-	TGCGCCAGCAGTGAAGAGGTTTACACCGGGGAGCTGTTTTTT	CASSEEVYTGELFF
TRBV27	-	TRBJ2-7	TRBD2	TGTGCCAGCCGTCTTGGGACTAGCGGGTGGTACGAGCAGTACTTC	CASRLGTSGWYEQYF
TRBV28	-	TRBJ2-1	TRBD1	TGTGCCAGCAGTTTGGTACAGGGGGCTATTGAGCAGTTCTTC	CASSLVQGAIEQFF
TRBV4-1	-	TRBJ2-7	-	TGCGCCAGCAGCCCCCATCCAAGTACCTACGAGCAGTACTTC	CASSPHPSTYEQYF
TRBV29-1	-	TRBJ2-6	-	TGCAGCGTTGGCAGATCCGGAGGCATTGGGGCCAACGTCCTGACTTTC	CSVGRSGGIGANVLTF
TRBV5-6	-	TRBJ2-4	TRBD2	TGTGCCAGCAGCTTGTGGTCTAGCGGGAGCAAAAACATTCAGTACTTC	CASSLWSSGSKNIQYF
TRBV6-5	-	TRBJ2-1	TRBD2	TGTGCCAGCAGATTAGGGGTACTAGCGGGAGTTCAGTTCTTC	CASRLGVLAGVQFF
TRBV9	few	TRBJ1-1	-	TGTGCCAGTACTAACTGGCCCCTTACTGAAGCTTTCTTT	CASTNWPLTEAFF
TRBV5-1	-	TRBJ2-7	-	TGCACCAGCAGCCCGGATGGGGCGAGCTCCTACGAGCAGTACTTC	CTSSPDGASSYEQYF
TRBV21-1	once	TRBJ2-1	-	TGTGCCAGCAGCAAAGACAGGACTCCTGACAATGAGCAGTTCTTC	CASSKDRTPDNEQFF
TRBV27	-	TRBJ2-7	TRBD2	TGTGCCAGCCGTCCAGCGGGGGGCTACGAGCAGTACTTC	CASRPAGGYEQYF
TRBV29-1	-	TRBJ1-4	-	TGCAGCGTTGGTTCTCGGTCCCTTAATGAAAAACTGTTTTTT	CSVGSRSLNEKLFF
TRBV6-4	once	TRBJ2-7	TRBD2	TGTGCCACCCCCACCTTAATTGTTCTAGCGGGAGGGCCTATCTACGAGCAGTACTTC	CATPTLIVLAGGPIYEQYF
TRBV28	-	TRBJ2-1	TRBD2	TGTGCCAGCAGTTTGCTTCTAGCGGACTACAATGAGCAGTTCTTC	CASSLLLADYNEQFF
TRBV28	-	TRBJ1-2	TRBD1	TGTGCCAGCAGTGCCTACCGGACAGGGGGCCTGATCTATGGCTACACCTTC	CASSAYRTGGLIYGYTF
TRBV9	once	TRBJ2-2	-	TGTGCCAGCAGCTTAGGGGGGCGCGACACCGGGGAGCTGTTTTTT	CASSLGGRDTGELFF
TRBV11-2	-	TRBJ2-7	-	TGTGCCAGCAGCTTAGGGGGGGACTACGAGCAGTACTTC	CASSLGGDYEQYF
TRBV7-9	once	TRBJ2-1	TRBD1	TGTGCCAGCAGAGTGGACAGGGGTAGTATGAATGAGCAGTTCTTC	CASRVDRGSMNEQFF
TRBV7-9	-	TRBJ1-2	-	TGTGCCAGCAGCAAAAGTAGGGTCGGGACAAATAACTATGGCTACACCTTC	CASSKSRVGTNNYGYTF
TRBV28	once	TRBJ2-1	TRBD2	TGTGCCAGCAGTTTGGGACTAGCGGGAGGGAAGGAGGCCTACAATGAGCAGTTCTTC	CASSLGLAGGKEAYNEQFF
TRBV29-1	-	TRBJ2-7	-	TGCAGCGTCTTTTTGATCACCTCCTACGAGCAGTACTTC	CSVFLITSYEQYF
TRBV27	-	TRBJ1-6	-	TGTGCCAGCAGTTGGGGACACCCTGATTCACCCCTCCACTTT	CASSWGHPDSPLHF
TRBV7-9	-	TRBJ2-6	TRBD2	TGTGCCAGCAGCCCACGGACTAGCGGGGGCAGCGCTGGGGCCAACGTCCTGACTTTC	CASSPRTSGGSAGANVLTF
TRBV27	-	TRBJ1-1	-	TGTGCCAGCAGCCCTGTAGGGGGTACGGGGAACACTGAAGCTTTCTTT	CASSPVGGTGNTEAFF
TRBV27	-	TRBJ1-4	TRBD1	TGTGCCAGCAGAGGAACAGGGGGACGTGGTAATGAAAAACTGTTTTTT	CASRGTGGRGNEKLFF
TRBV30	few	TRBJ1-1	TRBD1	TGTGCCTGGACAGGGGGCTTTACTGAAGCTTTCTTT	CAWTGGFTEAFF
TRBV4-2	-	TRBJ2-2	TRBD2	TGTGCCAGCAGCCAAGCCCCAGCGGGAGTTGGTACCGGGGAGCTGTTTTTT	CASSQAPAGVGTGELFF
TRBV28	-	TRBJ2-5	-	TGTGCCAGCAGTTTAGGGACCTTCGAAGAGACCCAGTACTTC	CASSLGTFEETQYF
TRBV13	-	TRBJ2-2	-	TGTGCCAGCAGCTTAGAAACTGGGGGGACCCGGGAGCTGTTTTTT	CASSLETGGTRELFF
TRBV19	-	TRBJ2-1	-	TGTGCCAGTAGTATTGGCCCTACGGGAAATGAGCAGTTCTTC	CASSIGPTGNEQFF
TRBV9	-	TRBJ1-2	-	TGTGCCAGCAGCAACCCCCAGGAGGCAGGGTACTATGGCTACACCTTC	CASSNPQEAGYYGYTF